One T cell receptor beta chain is described in this entry. Its antigen remains unidentified. The data originate from a study of cytomegalovirus exposure and HLA in healthy donors. Whole-study findings and limits: Per a prior analysis, the majority of TCR beta V segments were productive roughly 87% or roughly 30% of the time. TCR sequences were mostly rare, though some public TCRs occurred in many donors.

It was healthy bone marrow donors who served as donors. Donors had nominal health at sampling but likely had unrecorded immune exposures. The study ran its PCR with 60 Vbeta and 13 Jbeta primers. This table comes from immunoSEQ multiplex PCR, and its TCRdb copy is limited to in-frame clones, with some not included. Altogether about 130,000 clones are present, 77% being singletons, with the ten largest covering around 2%. This TCR was sampled from a man aged 30 to 39 in good health and CMV-seronegative. Sequenced: PBMCs.

In nucleotides, the CDR3 is TGCAGCGTGAGGGTGACAGGGACGAGCGGCTACACCTTC. Translation gives CSVRVTGTSGYTF. The chain carries TRBV29-1 and TRBJ1-2; 7 nucleotides align to TRBD1. Germline CDR1 SQVTM, CDR2 ANQGSEA. This CDR3 is built from 13 residues. The ends lost 6 bases at V and 8 bases at J; junction bases unmatched: 12.